The 4 T cell receptor beta chains below come from one sample, sequenced in a study of metastatic and nonmetastatic thyroid tumors. Patients underwent thyroid surgery, and none had received any treatment before it. TCRdb re-clonotyped the PCR reads via MiXCR. The sample records about 6,800 clones, 3% to 4% being singletons. Source material: tumor tissue. The receptors stem from a female donor with papillary thyroid cancer or a benign thyroid nodule (not recorded which). Some clones in this sample may be carry-over from other donors' samples.

Relative to its sample, this clone is large (0.1 to 1%). This chain connects TRBV24-1 to TRBJ2-3; 11 bases line up with TRBD2. The CDR3 is 16 residues long. Germline V gene sequence: CDR1 KGHDR, CDR2 SFDVKD. J was trimmed by 3 bases and V by 4 bases; bases with no gene match: 5. The CDR3: CATSDIAGGHTDTQYF. The CDR3 DNA follows: TGTGCCACCAGTGACATAGCGGGAGGGCATACAGATACGCAGTATTTT.

There are many counts of this clone. The chain employs TRBV28 and TRBJ2-2, with D perhaps TRBD1 (5 bases). CDR3 length: 14 residues. The V end lost 10 bases, the J end lost 1 base, and 13 bases lay between the germline ends. In germline, CDR1 is MDHEN, CDR2 SYDVKM. In DNA form, the CDR3 reads TGTGCCACAAATAGACAGCTGAACACCGGGGAGCTGTTTTTT. Translating gives CATNRQLNTGELFF.

By frequency in the sample, this clone is medium-sized. DNA for the CDR3: TGTGCCAGCAGCTTATTGGGTAGCGGGGGGGAGACCCAGTACTTC. Amino acid sequence: CASSLLGSGGETQYF. The V and J genes are TRBV7-2 and TRBJ2-5, with 10 bases that match TRBD2. CDR1 is SGHTA, CDR2 FQGNSA, per germline. The V segment lost 2 bases and the J segment 5 bases; nucleotides outside the gene matches: 5. The CDR3 totals 15 residues.

In its sample, this clone is medium-sized (0.01 to 0.1%). The V call is TRBV11-2, the J call TRBJ2-7; the D gene is possibly TRBD2 (6 bases). The CDR3 runs to 14 residues. Germline CDR1 is SGHAT and CDR2 is FQNNGV. Trimming left V 3 bases short and J 7 bases short, with 16 bases between. This chain's CDR3 is CASSFMSGVGEQYF. CDR3 nucleotides: TGTGCCAGCAGCTTTATGTCGGGGGTAGGAGAGCAGTACTTC.